The TCR beta chain described here comes from a study of blood T cell repertoires in COVID-19. At the level of the study: The samples span acute and convalescent COVID-19 from the United States, Italy and Spain. The analysed material was cDNA or gDNA that came from T cells, B-cell-depleted T cells, or PBMCs.

Trimming stripped 0 bases from V and 0 bases from J, with 13 bases between. The CDR3 covers 17 residues. Germline lookup yields CDR1 SGDLS and CDR2 YYNGEE. Original data processing: Amplification from reference gene primers served as the basis for estimated nucleated cell counts. The table came from immunoSEQ multiplex PCR; TCRdb's copy has only in-frame clones and leaves some out. V and J calls and clone size are given by that table; D and trimming were obtained from the DNA. This sample yields about 150,000 clones, of which approximately 80% are seen a single time; 5% belongs to the top ten. This clonotype was sampled from a woman between 50 and 59 years old with acute or convalescent COVID-19. The chain links TRBV9 to TRBJ1-3, with D possibly TRBD1 on 5 matching bases. What was sequenced was peripheral blood. The CDR3 sequence is CASSVAQGASSGNTIYF. The CDR3 coding sequence is TGTGCCAGCAGCGTAGCCCAGGGTGCGAGCTCTGGAAACACCATATATTTT.